Described below is a single T cell receptor beta chain sequence and its context. The target antigen is unknown. These data originate in a study of T cell responses to AZD1222 COVID-19 vaccine. Study findings and constraints: The donors showed a predominance of white British ancestry and of females, with possible underestimation of clonal diversity.

TCRdb keeps only in-frame clones here, not all; method: immunoSEQ multiplex PCR. Of 100,000 to 150,000 clones detected, approximately 90% appear once; the ten largest clones hold around 7.2%. The sample was peripheral blood, taken on day 0 of AZD1222 vaccination. The receptor comes from an adult in good health.

CDR3 DNA sequence: TGTGCCAGCAGTGATTCCGGGACTCAAGAGACCCAGTACTTC. The encoded protein is CASSDSGTQETQYF. The chain carries TRBV6-1 and TRBJ2-5; D is possibly TRBD2 (6 bases). Germline-derived CDR1 and CDR2 are MNHNS and SASEGT. V gave up 3 bases and J gave up 2 bases, with 10 bases separating them. This CDR3 is 14 amino acids long.